This entry concerns a single TCR beta chain. Its target is not known. This specimen comes from a study of shared clonotypes between healthy human individuals. Study findings and constraints: Clonotype sharing among donors was expected to depend on sequencing depth. On the whole, naive subsets had larger estimated richness than memory subsets had.

Trimming stripped 6 bases from V and 1 base from J, with 12 bases between. From germline, CDR1 is SEHNR and CDR2 FQNEAQ (reference sequence). The CDR3 runs to 14 residues. Method: immunoSEQ multiplex PCR; TCRdb's copy keeps in-frame clones and lacks some. The sample has approximately 600,000 clones; approximately 95% are singletons. Terminally differentiated effector memory CD45RA+ cells were excluded by CCR7 positive selection of CD45RO-negative cells. The sequenced material came from naive CD8+ T cells sorted from blood. The receptor was isolated from a woman in her 30s in good health. This chain links TRBV7-9 with TRBJ1-2; a weak D match, TRBD1 (5 bases). In DNA form, the CDR3 reads TGTGCCAGCAGTTGGGGAGGGGATAACTATGGCTACACCTTC. It specifies CASSWGGDNYGYTF.